Following are 2 T cell receptor beta chains from one sample sequenced in a study of T cells in women clearing cervical HPV infection. Assay: immunoSEQ multiplex PCR; the TCRdb copy retains only in-frame clones and omits some. The table for this sample gives 21,000 or so clones. The sequenced sample consisted of blood buffy coat. All receptors come from a woman between 18 and 70 years old with a cervical HPV16 infection that either progressed to CIN3+ or cleared (not recorded which).

Details on this clone: The read ends 3 residues before the CDR3 terminus; that terminus is restored from the germline J gene. This chain joins TRBV2 and TRBJ1-1; D is possibly TRBD1 (5 bases). CDR1 is SNHLY, CDR2 FYNNEI, per germline. The V gene lost 6 bases and the J gene lost 3 bases, with 8 bases spanning the gap. This CDR3 has 12 amino acids. The CDR3 sequence is CASRGQDTEAFF. Incomplete CDR3 DNA: TGTGCCAGCAGGGGGCAGGACACTGAA.

In the case of this clone: The observed sequence ends 3 residues before the CDR3 terminus, with the missing tail filled in from the germline J gene. The gene calls are TRBV13 and TRBJ1-2; the match to TRBD1 covers 8 bases. The CDR3 length is 14 residues. Germline CDR1 reads PRHDT; CDR2 reads FYEKMQ (reference sequence). Trimming cost V 4 bases and J 7 bases; bases outside gene matches: 8. CDR3 bases read: TGTGCCAGCAGCTCCCGGACAGGGAGTTTTGGC. This sequence encodes CASSSRTGSFG. The full CDR3 protein reads CASSSRTGSFGYTF.